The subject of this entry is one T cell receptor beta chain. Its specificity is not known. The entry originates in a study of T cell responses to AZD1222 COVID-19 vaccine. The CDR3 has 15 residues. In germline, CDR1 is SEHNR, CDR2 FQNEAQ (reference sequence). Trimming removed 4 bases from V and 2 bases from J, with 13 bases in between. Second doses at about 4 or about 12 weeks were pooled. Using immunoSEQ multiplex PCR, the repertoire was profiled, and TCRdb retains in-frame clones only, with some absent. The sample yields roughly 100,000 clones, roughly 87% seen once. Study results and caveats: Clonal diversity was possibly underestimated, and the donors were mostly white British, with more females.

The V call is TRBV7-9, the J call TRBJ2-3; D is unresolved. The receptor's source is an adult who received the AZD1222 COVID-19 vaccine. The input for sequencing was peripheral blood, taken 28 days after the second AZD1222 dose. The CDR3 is CASSSISGFTDTQYF. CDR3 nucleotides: TGTGCCAGCAGCTCAATTAGTGGTTTCACAGATACGCAGTATTTT.